This T cell receptor beta chain was identified during a study of blood T cell repertoires in COVID-19. As for the study in general: Collection of acute and convalescent COVID-19 samples took place in the United States, Italy and Spain. T cells, B-cell-depleted T cells, or PBMCs supplied cDNA or gDNA.

In the authors' methods: Amplified reference gene primers provided the basis for estimating nucleated cell counts. Here immunoSEQ multiplex PCR was the method, and the copy in TCRdb shows in-frame clones only, minus some. V and J calls plus clone size are reproduced from that table; the DNA served to infer D and trimming. The sample comprises about 64,000 clones, approximately 90% of which are singletons, and 9% to 9.5% rests with the top ten. The CDR3 extends over 17 amino acids. Germline values: CDR1 SGHNT, CDR2 YYREEE (reference sequence). The V end lost 5 bases, the J end lost 2 bases, and 22 bases lay between the germline ends.

Source material: peripheral blood. This TCR was recovered from a woman older than 75 with active COVID-19. V gene TRBV5-4 combines with J gene TRBJ1-1; D is uncertain. As DNA, the CDR3 is TGTGCCAGCAGGGATTGGGCATCTGGCGGAGGTAACACTGAAGCTTTCTTT. Translating gives CASRDWASGGGNTEAFF.